Shown below are 5 T cell receptor beta chains from a single sample sequenced in a study of identical twins. TCRdb independently ran MiXCR on the 5' RACE reads; one entry per CDR3 protein. The table lists about 240,000 distinct CDR3 sequences, roughly 10% of them singletons. Source material: memory T cells sorted from blood. These receptors all come from a man between 50 and 59 years old in good health.

This clonotype was counted ten times or more. The V gene is TRBV29-1, the J gene TRBJ1-5; no firm D call. This CDR3 has 12 amino acids. Germline assignment: CDR1 SQVTM and CDR2 ANQGSEA. V was shortened by 4 bases and J by 0 bases, with 4 bases between the two germline ends. The CDR3 DNA reads TGCAGCGTTGCCGCTAGCAATCAGCCCCAGCATTTT. Protein: CSVAASNQPQHF.

This clonotype was counted ten times or more. The V gene is TRBV28, the J gene TRBJ2-1; tentative D call: TRBD2 (6 bases). CDR1 MDHEN and CDR2 SYDVKM come from the germline V gene. The CDR3 is made up of 16 amino acids. V dropped 3 bases and J dropped 4 bases, with 16 bases sitting between them. Here the CDR3 reads CASSLIPSAGYNEQFF. The CDR3 region has the DNA TGTGCCAGCAGTTTGATCCCCTCCGCGGGGTACAATGAGCAGTTCTTC. The full variable domain, its missing parts supplied by reference TRBV28 and TRBJ2-1, is DVKVTQSSRYLVKRTGEKVFLECVQDMDHENMFWYRQDPGLGLRLIYFSYDVKMKEKGDIPEGYSVSREKKERFSLILESASTNQTSMYLCASSLIPSAGYNEQFFGPGTRLTVL.

This clonotype occurred a few times. CDR3 region: CASSKNLYNEQFF. The CDR3 region has the DNA TGTGCCAGCAGTAAGAACCTTTACAATGAGCAGTTCTTC. The J gene is TRBJ2-1, the V gene TRBV27; D gene unclear. The CDR3 is made up of 13 amino acids. Germline CDR1 is MNHEY and CDR2 is SMNVEV (reference sequence). Trimming removed 5 bases at V and 4 bases at J, with 9 bases between.

The chain has TRBV14 and TRBJ2-5; 9 bases match TRBD2. The CDR3 has 18 amino acids. Germline V gives CDR1 SGHDN, CDR2 FVKESK. The J segment lost 1 base and the V segment lost 0 bases, leaving 9 bases of the junction unmatched. The DNA for the CDR3 is TGTGCCAGCAGCCAAGATTACTCGACTAGCGGACTCCAAGAGACCCAGTACTTC. Translating it yields CASSQDYSTSGLQETQYF.

This clonotype was picked up a small number of times. This chain uses TRBV11-2 with TRBJ1-1; a possible D gene is TRBD1 (5 bases). Germline loops: CDR1 SGHAT, CDR2 FQNNGV. The CDR3 is 17 residues long. V shed 4 bases and J shed 1 base, with 19 bases lying between them. The DNA of the CDR3 is TGTGCCAGCAGCTCAACAGGAAGTGGGAGAGCGAACACTGAAGCTTTCTTT. This gives the protein CASSSTGSGRANTEAFF.